This T cell receptor (beta chain) appears in the sequencing data of a study of cytomegalovirus exposure and HLA in healthy donors. Findings of the study overall: It was reportedly the case that the classifier diagnosed cytomegalovirus status with high specificity and sensitivity. Later analysis suggested most CMV-associated TCR beta chains were HLA-restricted. As was reported, the HLA-A and HLA-B alleles of most subjects were accurately predicted from TCR beta sequences. In a later analysis, TCR association rates varied by HLA locus: DRB1 most, HLA-C fewest.

Concerning this clone itself: The antigen remains unidentified.

The PCR had 60 Vbeta and 13 Jbeta primers. Method: immunoSEQ multiplex PCR; TCRdb's copy keeps in-frame clones and lacks some. In the table there are about 100,000 clones, about 74% of which are singletons. The sequencing input was PBMCs. The receptor was isolated from a male donor in good health and CMV-seropositive.

CDR3 nucleotide sequence: TGTGCCAGCAGCCACGGACAGCTGGGAGCTGAAGCTTTCTTT. Protein sequence: CASSHGQLGAEAFF. The rearrangement links TRBV7-9 to TRBJ1-1, with D possibly TRBD1 on 6 matching bases. The CDR3 has 14 amino acids. V was pared by 5 bases and J by 6 bases, with 16 bases between. Germline CDR1 SEHNR, CDR2 FQNEAQ (reference sequence).